This record concerns one T cell receptor (beta chain) sequence. Its antigen is unidentified. The data were taken from a study of beta chain features in type 1 diabetes. Germline loops: CDR1 WSHSY, CDR2 SAAADI. The germline V and J ends were trimmed by 0 bases and 4 bases, with 12 bases remaining between them. This CDR3 contains 15 residues. General study results and limits: Fewer junction insertions and more nucleotide deletions appeared in type 1 diabetes patients. There was a moderate but significant shortening of TCRB CDR3s in all four CD4+ subsets of Type 1 diabetes patients.

Since all of the isolated RNA was reverse transcribed, expressed TCRB transcripts were what got sequenced. Clones were sequenced by immunoSEQ multiplex PCR, and TCRdb holds only the in-frame ones, with some missing. The sample records 200,000 to 300,000 clones, 20% being singletons. This rearrangement joins TRBV10-2 to TRBJ2-5; perhaps TRBD2 as D (5 bases). The sequenced sample was naive CD4+ T cells from blood. This TCR derives from a woman between 40 and 50 years old with type 1 diabetes. The CDR3 nucleotides read TGCGCCAGCAGTGAGTCGTCTAGCCCAACAGAGACCCAGTACTTC. It encodes CASSESSSPTETQYF.